This passage covers 18 T cell receptor beta chains from one sample sequenced in a study of shared clonotypes between healthy human individuals. Using immunoSEQ multiplex PCR, the repertoire was profiled, and TCRdb retains in-frame clones only, with some absent. The sample includes about 2.1 million clones, more than 85% seen only once; the top ten take roughly 1.7%. Terminally differentiated effector memory CD45RA+ cells were excluded from the naive CD8 cells, which were CD45RO-negative and positively selected for CCR7. The sequencing input was naive CD8+ T cells from PBMCs. These receptors originate from a man aged 18 to 29 in good health. Some clones in this sample may be carry-over from other donors' samples.

This clone showed up just once. The chain uses TRBV7-6 and TRBJ1-4; tentative D call: TRBD1 (5 bases). V was clipped by 5 bases and J by 0 bases, with 13 bases between them. CDR3 length: 16 amino acids. CDR1 and CDR2 from the germline V gene are SGHVS and FNYEAQ. The CDR3 DNA reads TGTGCCAGCAGCGGGGGTAGATGGACAACTAATGAAAAACTGTTTTTT. This sequence encodes CASSGGRWTTNEKLFF.

The V and J genes are TRBV11-3 and TRBJ2-1; 10 bases match TRBD2. The V gene end was trimmed by 1 base and the J gene end by 4 bases; junction bases not matched to a gene: 1. The CDR3 has 15 residues. Germline CDR1 reads SGHNT; CDR2 reads YENEEA. The CDR3 protein is CASSLVTSGYNEQFF. In nucleotides, the CDR3 is TGTGCCAGCAGCTTAGTGACTAGCGGGTACAATGAGCAGTTCTTC. Supplemented by reference TRBV11-3 and TRBJ2-1, the full variable domain reads EAGVVQSPRYKIIEKKQPVAFWCNPISGHNTLYWYLQNLGQGPELLIRYENEEAVDDSQLPKDRFSAERLKGVDSTLKIQPAELGDSAVYLCASSLVTSGYNEQFFGPGTRLTVL.

Note on this clone: Within the sample, other DNA sequences also encode this same CDR3. The rearrangement uses TRBV19 and TRBJ2-2; TRBD2 might be the D (5 bases). The germline V gene encodes CDR1 LNHDA and CDR2 SQIVND (reference sequence). The CDR3 consists of 12 residues. V lost 5 bases, J lost 4 bases, and 5 bases lay in between. The CDR3 is CASSRGTGELFF. The CDR3 DNA reads TGTGCCAGTAGTCGGGGCACCGGGGAGCTGTTTTTT.

The CDR3: CASSMLPHRGAYNEQFF. The CDR3 DNA follows: TGTGCCAGTAGTATGTTACCCCACAGGGGTGCATACAATGAGCAGTTCTTC. The V and J genes are TRBV19 and TRBJ2-1; 7 nucleotides agree with TRBD1. V shed 3 bases and J 4 bases; nucleotides not matched to a gene: 12. The CDR3 sequence is 17 residues long. Per the germline V gene, CDR1 is LNHDA and CDR2 is SQIVND (reference sequence).

The chain carries TRBV7-2 and TRBJ1-2; D unclear. Germline CDR1 is SGHTA and CDR2 is FQGNSA. CDR3 size: 15 residues. V was cut by 2 bases and J by 2 bases, with 12 bases left in between. The CDR3 bases are TGTGCCAGCAGCTTAATTTATCCGGGGAACTATGGCTACACCTTC. Its protein is CASSLIYPGNYGYTF. Variable domain in full (rest from reference TRBV7-2 and TRBJ1-2): GAGVSQSPSNKVTEKGKDVELRCDPISGHTALYWYRQSLGQGLEFLIYFQGNSAPDKSGLPSDRFSAERTGGSVSTLTIQRTQQEDSAVYLCASSLIYPGNYGYTFGSGTRLTVV.

This rearrangement joins TRBV25-1 to TRBJ2-1; D gene uncertain. Per germline, CDR1 MGHDK and CDR2 SYGVNS. Trimming cost V 6 bases and J 5 bases, with 11 bases left between them. The CDR3 has 13 residues. CDR3 amino acids: CASRSWEHNEQFF. In DNA form, the CDR3 reads TGTGCCAGCAGATCGTGGGAACACAATGAGCAGTTCTTC.

This rearrangement joins TRBV29-1 to TRBJ2-1; the match to TRBD2 covers 14 bases. The CDR3 covers 15 residues. The junction had 8 bases not matched to a gene; V was cut back by 6 bases and J by 7 bases. The germline CDR1 and CDR2 sequences are SQVTM and ANQGSEA. The CDR3 region has the DNA TGCAGCGTCGACCCGACTAGCGGGAGGGCAAATGAGCAGTTCTTC. Its protein is CSVDPTSGRANEQFF.

This clone has just one count. The J gene is TRBJ1-3, the V gene TRBV10-3; possible D gene TRBD1, 5 bases. Per germline, CDR1 ENHRY and CDR2 SYGVKD. Between the trimmed V and J ends, which lost 6 bases and 0 bases, there was a span of 9 bases. The CDR3 has 14 residues. CDR3 region: CAIRPGASGNTIYF. CDR3 DNA: TGTGCCATCAGGCCCGGGGCCTCTGGAAACACCATATATTTT.

The CDR3 region has the DNA TGTGCCAGTAGAAGACAGGAGTACTATGGCTACACCTTC. This encodes CASRRQEYYGYTF. The V and J genes are TRBV19 and TRBJ1-2, with D perhaps matching TRBD1 (6 bases). CDR3 length: 13 amino acids. CDR1 is LNHDA, CDR2 SQIVND, per germline (reference sequence). The V end lost 6 bases, the J end lost 3 bases, and 11 bases lay between the germline ends. The whole variable domain, remainder taken from reference TRBV19 and TRBJ1-2, is DGGITQSPKYLFRKEGQNVTLSCEQNLNHDAMYWYRQDPGQGLRLIYYSQIVNDFQKGDIAEGYSVSREKKESFPLTVTSAQKNPTAFYLCASRRQEYYGYTFGSGTRLTVV.

The J gene is TRBJ1-5, the V gene TRBV27; a weak D match, TRBD1 (5 bases). CDR1 is MNHEY and CDR2 is SMNVEV in the germline V gene (reference sequence). Trimming took 6 bases from V and 7 from J, leaving 22 bases between them. The CDR3 extends over 16 amino acids. For the CDR3, the DNA is TGTGCCAGCAGCTTCTTTGGGACCGAGGGTTGGCAGCCCCAGCATTTT. Protein product: CASSFFGTEGWQPQHF.

The rearrangement uses TRBV6-5 and TRBJ2-7, with 9 bases identical to TRBD2. Germline V gene lookup returns CDR1 MNHEY and CDR2 SVGAGI. CDR3 length equals 16 residues. V shed 2 bases and J 2 bases; nucleotides not matched to a gene: 7. The CDR3 coding sequence is TGTGCCAGCAGTTACGGCGGTAGCGGGAGTACCTACGAGCAGTACTTC. This gives the protein CASSYGGSGSTYEQYF.

The rearrangement joins TRBV6-5 to TRBJ1-2, with D possibly being TRBD1 (5 bases). Germline V gives CDR1 MNHEY, CDR2 SVGAGI. V was shortened by 4 bases and J by 5 bases, with 8 bases between the two germline ends. This CDR3 has 12 residues. The CDR3 loop reads CASSSTAYGYTF. CDR3 coding DNA: TGTGCCAGCAGTTCGACAGCTTATGGCTACACCTTC.

The rearrangement uses TRBV4-2 and TRBJ2-2; D is unclear. The CDR3 is 14 residues long. Trimming shortened V by 0 bases and J by 8 bases, and 10 bases separated the two germline ends. The germline V gene has CDR1 LGHNA and CDR2 YNFKEQ. The CDR3 here is CASSQEAYQGELFF. CDR3 in DNA: TGTGCCAGCAGCCAAGAAGCCTATCAGGGGGAGCTGTTTTTT.

This clone was recorded once. The rearrangement joins TRBV11-2 to TRBJ2-1; a weak D match, TRBD2 (5 bases). Trimming took off 0 bases at V and 0 bases at J, with 12 bases between the two ends. The length of the CDR3 is 17 residues. Germline V gene data show CDR1 as SGHAT and CDR2 as FQNNGV. CDR3 protein: CASSLEPAESSYNEQFF. CDR3 DNA sequence: TGTGCCAGCAGCTTAGAACCAGCGGAGAGCTCCTACAATGAGCAGTTCTTC.

The J gene is TRBJ1-5, the V gene TRBV7-9, with D unclear. The CDR3 sequence is 11 residues long. Per germline, CDR1 SEHNR and CDR2 FQNEAQ (reference sequence). V lost 1 base, J lost 11 bases, and 6 bases lay in between. CDR3: CASSLVQAQHF. As DNA, the CDR3 is TGTGCCAGCAGCTTAGTACAAGCCCAGCATTTT.

This sequence joins TRBV2 and TRBJ2-5, with D unclear. The CDR3 is 15 residues long. The germline gives CDR1 SNHLY, CDR2 FYNNEI. V was trimmed by 4 bases and J by 0 bases, leaving 12 bases between them. The CDR3 region is CASSGTATHQETQYF. CDR3 sequence (DNA): TGTGCCAGCAGTGGCACCGCAACCCACCAAGAGACCCAGTACTTC. Using reference TRBV2 and TRBJ2-5 for the parts outside the CDR3, the full variable domain is EPEVTQTPSHQVTQMGQEVILRCVPISNHLYFYWYRQILGQKVEFLVSFYNNEISEKSEIFDDQFSVERPDGSNFTLKIRSTKLEDSAMYFCASSGTATHQETQYFGPGTRLLVL.

The gene calls are TRBV4-1 and TRBJ1-1; TRBD1 might be the D (5 bases). This CDR3 has 14 amino acids. Germline V gives CDR1 MGHRA, CDR2 YSYEKL. With 7 bases removed from V and 4 bases from J, the gap between germline ends came to 16 bases. DNA of the CDR3: TGCGCCAGCAATGAGGGGACTGGGGGCACTGAAGCTTTCTTT. Amino acids: CASNEGTGGTEAFF.

CDR3 sequence (DNA): TGCGCCAGCAGCTTTCGGGCCCGGGAAAGCTCCTACGAGCAGTACTTC. Translation: CASSFRARESSYEQYF. This chain uses TRBV5-1 with TRBJ2-7; D might be TRBD2 (5 bases). The CDR3 totals 16 residues. The germline V gene has CDR1 SGHRS and CDR2 YFSETQ. With 2 bases removed from V and 0 bases from J, the gap between germline ends came to 15 bases.